Shown below are 5 T cell receptor beta chains from a single sample sequenced in a study of T cell responses to AZD1222 COVID-19 vaccine. Sequenced by immunoSEQ multiplex PCR; TCRdb stores in-frame clones only, minus some. The data hold approximately 110,000 clones, with around 86% observed a single time. The sample here was peripheral blood, taken on day 0 of AZD1222 vaccination. The receptors derive from an adult in good health.

This chain connects TRBV11-3 to TRBJ2-4; D gene unclear. Germline CDR1 reads SGHNT; CDR2 reads YENEEA. This CDR3 region has 13 residues. V lost 5 bases and J lost 12, with 17 bases in between. Written as DNA, the CDR3 is TGTGCCAGCAGCCCCGGGCCCTCCGCGACTCAGTACTTC. This encodes CASSPGPSATQYF.

The chain recombines TRBV4-1 with TRBJ2-5; tentatively, D is TRBD1 or TRBD2 (5 bases each). Germline V gene sequence: CDR1 MGHRA, CDR2 YSYEKL. This CDR3 is 13 amino acids long. Trimming took 1 base from V and 4 from J, leaving 7 bases between them. This chain's CDR3 is CASSQGGLETQYF. The CDR3 DNA is TGCGCCAGCAGCCAAGGGGGGTTAGAGACCCAGTACTTC.

The V gene is TRBV29-1, the J gene TRBJ2-2; no firm D call. The germline V gene encodes CDR1 SQVTM and CDR2 ANQGSEA. The length of the CDR3 is 14 residues. The V end lost 5 bases, the J end lost 5 bases, and 15 bases lay between the germline ends. CDR3 DNA sequence: TGCAGCGTTACAAGGACGGCCAGAACCGGGGAGCTGTTTTTT. This sequence encodes CSVTRTARTGELFF.

V usage is TRBV7-9 and J usage is TRBJ1-2; D ambiguous. Deletions cut 1 base from V and 4 bases from J, with 13 bases between. This CDR3 has 15 residues. Germline CDR1 SEHNR, CDR2 FQNEAQ (reference sequence). CDR3 loop: CASSLGRGVGYGYTF. The CDR3 nucleotides read TGTGCCAGCAGCTTAGGTCGGGGTGTAGGCTATGGCTACACCTTC.

The rearrangement links TRBV7-2 to TRBJ1-1; D remains unclear. Germline loops: CDR1 SGHTA, CDR2 FQGNSA. With 1 base removed from V and 0 bases from J, the gap between germline ends came to 6 bases. The CDR3 covers 14 residues. In nucleotides, the CDR3 is TGTGCCAGCAGCTTAGACCTAATGAACACTGAAGCTTTCTTT. Residues: CASSLDLMNTEAFF.